This T cell receptor (beta chain) is from a study of blood T cell repertoires in COVID-19. Study information: Specimens from acute and convalescent COVID-19 originated in the United States, Italy and Spain. Sources were T cells, B-cell-depleted T cells, or PBMCs; the material itself was cDNA or gDNA.

Original processing notes: Estimation of nucleated cell counts was performed using reference gene primer amplification. Data came from immunoSEQ multiplex PCR; TCRdb stores just in-frame clones and leaves some out. V, J and clone size reflect that table, while D and trimming were determined from the DNA. The sample lists some 190,000 clones, around 80% occurring once. The CDR3 sequence is 15 residues long. Germline assignment: CDR1 SNHLY and CDR2 FYNNEI. V was shortened by 6 bases and J by 3 bases, with 18 bases between the two germline ends. The sample was peripheral blood. This TCR was sampled from a man between 60 and 75 years old with acute or convalescent COVID-19. V gene TRBV2 combines with J gene TRBJ2-7; tentative D call: TRBD2 (6 bases). CDR3 bases: TGTGCCAGCAGCCGAACGGGGGAGCTAGTCTACGAGCAGTACTTC. It specifies CASSRTGELVYEQYF.